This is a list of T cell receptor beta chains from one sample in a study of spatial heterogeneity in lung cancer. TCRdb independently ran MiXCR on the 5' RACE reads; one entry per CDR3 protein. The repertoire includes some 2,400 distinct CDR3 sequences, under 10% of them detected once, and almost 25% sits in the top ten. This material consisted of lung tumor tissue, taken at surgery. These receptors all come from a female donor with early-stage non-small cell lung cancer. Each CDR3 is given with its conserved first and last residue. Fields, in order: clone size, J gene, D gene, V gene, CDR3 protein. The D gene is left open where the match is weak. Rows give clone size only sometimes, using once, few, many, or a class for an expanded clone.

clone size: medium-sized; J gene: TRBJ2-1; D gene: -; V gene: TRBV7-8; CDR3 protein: CASSPDVEQFF
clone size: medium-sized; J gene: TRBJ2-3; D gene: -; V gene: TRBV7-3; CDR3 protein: CASSPNTDTQYF
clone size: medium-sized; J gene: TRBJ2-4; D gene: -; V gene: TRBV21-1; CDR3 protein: CASSKAQEDRGVGAKNIQYF
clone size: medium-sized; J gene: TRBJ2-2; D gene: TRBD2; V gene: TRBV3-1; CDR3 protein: CASRGLVSTGELFF
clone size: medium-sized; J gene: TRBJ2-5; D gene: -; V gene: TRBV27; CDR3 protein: CASSLNANREETQYF
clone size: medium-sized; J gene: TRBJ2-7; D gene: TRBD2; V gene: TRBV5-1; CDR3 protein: CASSYGTSGSYEQYF
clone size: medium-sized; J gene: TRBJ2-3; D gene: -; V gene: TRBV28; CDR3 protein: CASSTYSLAAGTDTQYF
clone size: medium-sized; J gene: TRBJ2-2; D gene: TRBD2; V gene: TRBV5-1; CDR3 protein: CASSGRAGTGELFF
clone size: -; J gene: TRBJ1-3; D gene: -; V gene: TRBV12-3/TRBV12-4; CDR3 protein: CASSFRGNTIYF
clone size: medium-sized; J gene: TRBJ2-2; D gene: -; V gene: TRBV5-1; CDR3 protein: CASSLLGGTTGELFF
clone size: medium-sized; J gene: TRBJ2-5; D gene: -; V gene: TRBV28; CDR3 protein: CASSLVSTETQYF
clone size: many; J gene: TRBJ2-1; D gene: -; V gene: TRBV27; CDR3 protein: CASSLDPRSRQFF
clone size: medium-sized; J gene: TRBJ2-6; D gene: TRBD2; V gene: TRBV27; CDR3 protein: CASSLLAGYTYSGANVLTF
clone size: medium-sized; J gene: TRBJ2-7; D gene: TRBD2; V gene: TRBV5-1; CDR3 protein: CASRLAGGRSYEQYF
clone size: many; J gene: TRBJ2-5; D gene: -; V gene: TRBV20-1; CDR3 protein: CSARYQETQYF
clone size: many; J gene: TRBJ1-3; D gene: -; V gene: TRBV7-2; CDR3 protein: CASSEQHISGNTIYF
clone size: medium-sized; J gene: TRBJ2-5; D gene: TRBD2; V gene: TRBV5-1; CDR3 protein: CASSLVAGGQETQYF
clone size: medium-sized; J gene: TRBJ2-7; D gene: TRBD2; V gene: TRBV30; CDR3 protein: CAWSVSGGSYEQYF
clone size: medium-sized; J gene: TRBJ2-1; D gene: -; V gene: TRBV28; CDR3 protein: CASSPGQHEQFF
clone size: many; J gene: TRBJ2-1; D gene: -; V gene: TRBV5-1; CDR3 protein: CASSQDSPSYNEQFF
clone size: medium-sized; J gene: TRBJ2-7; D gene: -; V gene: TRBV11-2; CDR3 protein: CASSPQGGTPREQYF
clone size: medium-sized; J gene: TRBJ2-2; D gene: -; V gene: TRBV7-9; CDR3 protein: CASSLRGLGTGELFF
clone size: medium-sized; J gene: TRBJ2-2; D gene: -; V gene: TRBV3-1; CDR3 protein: CASNRGGSGDTGELFF
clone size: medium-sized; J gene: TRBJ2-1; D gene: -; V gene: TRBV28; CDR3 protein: CASSFPSPSYEQFF
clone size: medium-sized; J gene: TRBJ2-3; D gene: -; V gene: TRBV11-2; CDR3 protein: CASSLVPGSTDTQYF
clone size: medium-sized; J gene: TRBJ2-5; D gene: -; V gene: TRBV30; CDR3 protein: CAWSVTFEETQYF